A selection of T cell receptor beta chains follows, all from one sample in a study of blood T cells in healthy people across ages. Via MiXCR, TCRdb re-called the 5' RACE reads, giving one row per CDR3 protein. Seen here are 850,000 to 1,000,000 distinct CDR3 sequences, about 48% observed once, and the top ten hold around 15%. Material: blood. The receptor set was obtained from a man aged 25 to 40 in good health. CDR3s include the opening cysteine and the closing phenylalanine or tryptophan. A D gene is named only where the DNA matches it firmly. Rows give clone size only sometimes, using once, few, many, or a class for an expanded clone.

>-|few|TRBV4-3|TRBJ2-5
TGCGCCAGCAGCCAAGATCTGAGGGAAGCTCAAGAGACCCAGTACTTC
CASSQDLREAQETQYF
>-|few|TRBV6-5|TRBJ1-1
TGTGCCAGCAGTTACTCGACACAGGGACTCACTGAAGCTTTCTTT
CASSYSTQGLTEAFF
>TRBD1|-|TRBV5-1|TRBJ1-2
TGCGCCAGCAGCTGGGGGGACAGACTCTATGGCTACACCTTC
CASSWGDRLYGYTF
>TRBD2|few|TRBV5-6|TRBJ2-3
TGTGCCAGCATCCCTCGGGGGGATTGGACAGATACGCAGTATTTT
CASIPRGDWTDTQYF
>-|once|TRBV4-1|TRBJ2-7
TGCGCCAGCAGCCAAGATGCCCAAGGGAGCGAGCAGTACTTC
CASSQDAQGSEQYF
>-|-|TRBV2|TRBJ2-7
TGTGCCTTGATGGGGGGAAACCCCTACGAGCAGTACTTC
CALMGGNPYEQYF
>TRBD2|-|TRBV27|TRBJ2-7
TGTGCCAGCAGTTCTAGCCGGACTAGCGGTCCCTACGAGCAGTACTTC
CASSSSRTSGPYEQYF
>-|once|TRBV20-1|TRBJ2-3
TGCAGTGCTACCCACAGGGTGTGGGGCACAGATACGCAGTATTTT
CSATHRVWGTDTQYF
>-|-|TRBV5-6|TRBJ1-1
TGTGCCAGCTGTTTGGGGGCCGCCACAATTGAAGCTTTCTTT
CASCLGAATIEAFF
>-|few|TRBV20-1|TRBJ2-3
TGCAGTGCTCGGTGGGCTAGCGGCACAGATACGCAGTATTTT
CSARWASGTDTQYF
>-|-|TRBV29-1|TRBJ2-7
TGCAGCGTCGCCGGGACGGGGTCGGGGGGCTCCTACAATGAGCAGTACTTC
CSVAGTGSGGSYNEQYF
>-|few|TRBV6-7|TRBJ2-3
TGTGCCAGCAGTTACCCGCGTAGTGGTCCTAGCACAGATACGCAGTATTTT
CASSYPRSGPSTDTQYF
>-|-|TRBV6-1|TRBJ2-4
TGTGCCAGCAGTGGGGTGGAGAAAAACATTCAGTACTTC
CASSGVEKNIQYF
>-|-|TRBV11-3|TRBJ2-1
TGTGCCAGCAGCCTAACCCCTTCTCCGACAGGTATATTATACAATGATCAGTTCTTC
CASSLTPSPTGILYNDQFF
>-|-|TRBV4-1|TRBJ2-5
TGCGCCAGCAGCCAAATTTACGGAGAGACCCAGTACTTC
CASSQIYGETQYF
>-|few|TRBV5-1|TRBJ2-5
TGCGCCAGCATGTTAGGGTCTCAGCAAGAGACCCAGTACTTC
CASMLGSQQETQYF
>TRBD1|-|TRBV20-1|TRBJ1-1
TGCAGTGCCGCGGGACAGGGCGTCACTGAAGCTTTCTTT
CSAAGQGVTEAFF
>TRBD2|-|TRBV20-1|TRBJ2-1
TGCAGTGCTGAGGACGGGAGGGGTTACAATGAGCAGTTCTTC
CSAEDGRGYNEQFF
>-|many|TRBV5-1|TRBJ2-5
TGCGCCAGCAGCTTGGTAGGGGTCGGAAGGCAAGAGACCCAGTACTTC
CASSLVGVGRQETQYF
>TRBD1|few|TRBV2|TRBJ1-5
TGTGCCAGCAGAGGACAGGGTCGGAGCAATCAGCCCCAGCATTTT
CASRGQGRSNQPQHF
>TRBD2|many|TRBV20-1|TRBJ2-3
TGCAGTGCTAGATCTATAGTGACTAGCGGGGTCCCAGATACGCAGTATTTT
CSARSIVTSGVPDTQYF
>TRBD2|-|TRBV28|TRBJ2-1
TGTGCCAGCAGTCCTAGCGGGGGGACTGTTGAGCAGTTCTTC
CASSPSGGTVEQFF
>-|-|TRBV18|TRBJ2-7
TGTGCCAGCTCACGCAGGGAAACAGGAATGGGGTACGAGCAGTACTTC
CASSRRETGMGYEQYF
>-|-|TRBV3-1|TRBJ1-5
TGTGCCAGCAGCCACATTAATCAGCCCCAGCATTTT
CASSHINQPQHF
>TRBD2|-|TRBV9|TRBJ2-3
TGTGCCAGCAGCAAAGGACTAGCGGGCACAGATACGCAGTATTTT
CASSKGLAGTDTQYF
>-|-|TRBV12-3/TRBV12-4|TRBJ2-1
TGTGCCAGCAGTCCCTGGAGAGGGCGGGCAAATGAGCAGTTCTTC
CASSPWRGRANEQFF
>TRBD2|few|TRBV6-2/TRBV6-3|TRBJ2-3
TGTGCCAGCAGCGGTGCGGAGCGGGGGACAGATACGCAGTATTTT
CASSGAERGTDTQYF
>-|-|TRBV6-2/TRBV6-3|TRBJ1-5
TGTGCCAGCAGTCAGATTAGCAATCAGCCCCAGCATTTT
CASSQISNQPQHF
>-|-|TRBV28|TRBJ1-1
TGTGCCAGCACCTCTCATCGGGTGAACACTGAAGCTTTCTTT
CASTSHRVNTEAFF
>-|-|TRBV4-3|TRBJ1-2
TGCGCCAGCAGCCTTATAGACACCGAATTCTATGGCTACACCTTC
CASSLIDTEFYGYTF
>-|few|TRBV20-1|TRBJ1-1
TGCAGTGCTTTGACGGAGAACACTGAAGCTTTCTTT
CSALTENTEAFF
>-|-|TRBV7-2|TRBJ2-1
TGTGCCAGCAGCTACCTGATGGTACACAATGAGCAGTTCTTC
CASSYLMVHNEQFF
>-|-|TRBV12-3/TRBV12-4|TRBJ2-2
TGTGCCAGCAAGGAGTCGAACACCGGGGAGCTGTTTTTT
CASKESNTGELFF
>-|once|TRBV6-5|TRBJ2-1
TGTGCCAGCGGAAGGACGAGCTCCTACAATGAGCAGTTCTTC
CASGRTSSYNEQFF
>TRBD2|few|TRBV20-1|TRBJ2-7
TGCAGTGGACCGGGACTAGCGGGCCAGAGCTCCTACGAGCAGTACTTC
CSGPGLAGQSSYEQYF
>TRBD2|-|TRBV20-1|TRBJ2-5
TGCAGTGCGGGCCGAGCGGGGGCTTACAATGAGCAGTACTTC
CSAGRAGAYNEQYF
>-|-|TRBV27|TRBJ2-7
TGTGCCAGCAGTTGGACATTCTCCTACGAGCAGTACTTC
CASSWTFSYEQYF
>TRBD2|-|TRBV11-2|TRBJ2-7
TGTGCCAGCAGCTTAAAGCGGGGCGACTCCTACGAGCAGTACTTC
CASSLKRGDSYEQYF
>-|-|TRBV20-1|TRBJ1-2
TGCAGTGCAAGGGGGACTACCTATGGCTACACCTTC
CSARGTTYGYTF
>-|few|TRBV28|TRBJ2-1
TGTGCCAGCAGTAATGACGGTTCCTACAATGAGCAGTTCTTC
CASSNDGSYNEQFF
>TRBD1|-|TRBV25-1|TRBJ1-1
TGTGCCAGCGCCCAGGGGGTCGCCGACCAAGCTTTCTTT
CASAQGVADQAFF